The rows below give T cell receptor beta chains drawn from one sample of a study of T cell responses to AZD1222 COVID-19 vaccine. The method was immunoSEQ multiplex PCR; TCRdb's version includes in-frame clones alone and lacks a portion of them. The sample lists more than 75,000 clones; about four fifths were seen once. The material sequenced was peripheral blood, taken 28 days after the second AZD1222 dose. The receptor set was obtained from an adult who received the AZD1222 COVID-19 vaccine. The CDR3 runs from the conserved cysteine through the conserved F or W. Each record gives: V gene, clone size, D gene, J gene, CDR3 protein, CDR3 DNA. The D gene is left open where the match is weak. The size of a clone is reported for some rows only, either as once, few or many, or as a class for expanded clones.

v_call: TRBV28
clone_size: .
d_call: .
j_call: TRBJ2-3
cdr3_aa: CASSPGGTDTQYF
cdr3_nt: TGTGCCAGCAGTCCTGGGGGGACAGATACGCAGTATTTT

v_call: TRBV28
clone_size: .
d_call: TRBD2
j_call: TRBJ2-7
cdr3_aa: CASRAGDYEQYF
cdr3_nt: TGTGCCAGCAGGGCGGGGGACTACGAGCAGTACTTC

v_call: TRBV5-5
clone_size: few
d_call: TRBD1
j_call: TRBJ2-7
cdr3_aa: CASSWDRVLYEQYF
cdr3_nt: TGTGCCAGCAGCTGGGACAGGGTTCTCTACGAGCAGTACTTC

v_call: TRBV6-5
clone_size: .
d_call: .
j_call: TRBJ1-5
cdr3_aa: CASRNTAYSNQPQHF
cdr3_nt: TGTGCCAGCAGAAATACAGCTTATAGCAATCAGCCCCAGCATTTT

v_call: TRBV3-1/TRBV3-2
clone_size: .
d_call: .
j_call: TRBJ2-5
cdr3_aa: CASSSTSSPGEETQYF
cdr3_nt: TGTGCCAGCAGCTCGACTTCTTCGCCAGGGGAAGAGACCCAGTACTTC

v_call: TRBV2
clone_size: few
d_call: .
j_call: TRBJ1-3
cdr3_aa: CASRAREGSGNTIYF
cdr3_nt: TGTGCCAGCAGGGCCCGGGAGGGTTCTGGAAACACCATATATTTT

v_call: TRBV28
clone_size: once
d_call: .
j_call: TRBJ2-7
cdr3_aa: CATMDDEQYF
cdr3_nt: TGTGCCACCATGGACGACGAGCAGTACTTC

v_call: TRBV14
clone_size: .
d_call: .
j_call: TRBJ2-7
cdr3_aa: CASSQVGSISYEQYF
cdr3_nt: TGTGCCAGCAGCCAAGTAGGCAGCATCTCCTACGAGCAGTACTTC

v_call: TRBV24-1
clone_size: .
d_call: TRBD1
j_call: TRBJ2-7
cdr3_aa: CATSNGQGIYEQYF
cdr3_nt: TGTGCCACCAGTAATGGACAGGGAATCTACGAGCAGTACTTC

v_call: TRBV28
clone_size: .
d_call: .
j_call: TRBJ2-7
cdr3_aa: CAIARQATYEQYF
cdr3_nt: TGTGCCATCGCTCGACAGGCCACCTACGAGCAGTACTTC

v_call: TRBV5-1
clone_size: .
d_call: .
j_call: TRBJ1-1
cdr3_aa: CASSPQGLRVGTEAFF
cdr3_nt: TGCGCCAGCAGCCCCCAGGGTCTTCGCGTGGGGACTGAAGCTTTCTTT

v_call: TRBV27
clone_size: .
d_call: .
j_call: TRBJ2-5
cdr3_aa: CASNPTGAGRKETQYF
cdr3_nt: TGTGCCAGCAACCCGACCGGGGCAGGTCGGAAAGAGACCCAGTACTTC

v_call: TRBV7-9
clone_size: .
d_call: .
j_call: TRBJ1-5
cdr3_aa: CASSLPHRPQHF
cdr3_nt: TGTGCCAGCAGCTTGCCCCATCGGCCCCAGCATTTT

v_call: TRBV12-5
clone_size: .
d_call: .
j_call: TRBJ1-1
cdr3_aa: CASGVVGWAEAFF
cdr3_nt: TGTGCTAGTGGCGTTGTTGGATGGGCTGAAGCTTTCTTT

v_call: TRBV3-1/TRBV3-2
clone_size: .
d_call: TRBD1
j_call: TRBJ2-7
cdr3_aa: CASSQGQGAPYEQYF
cdr3_nt: TGTGCCAGCAGCCAAGGACAGGGGGCCCCCTACGAGCAGTACTTC

v_call: TRBV9
clone_size: .
d_call: TRBD1
j_call: TRBJ2-1
cdr3_aa: CASSVGAGGNEQFF
cdr3_nt: TGTGCCAGCAGCGTAGGGGCAGGGGGCAATGAGCAGTTCTTC

v_call: TRBV27
clone_size: .
d_call: .
j_call: TRBJ1-4
cdr3_aa: CASRAQGRGGELFF
cdr3_nt: TGTGCCAGCAGGGCTCAAGGACGGGGCGGGGAACTGTTTTTT

v_call: TRBV2
clone_size: once
d_call: TRBD2
j_call: TRBJ2-1
cdr3_aa: CASSSTGTSGRNEQFF
cdr3_nt: TGTGCCAGCAGTTCGACCGGGACTAGCGGGAGGAATGAGCAGTTCTTC

v_call: TRBV4-3
clone_size: .
d_call: TRBD2
j_call: TRBJ2-7
cdr3_aa: CASSPSRTSYEQYF
cdr3_nt: TGCGCCAGCAGCCCAAGCCGGACTAGCTACGAGCAGTACTTC

v_call: TRBV9
clone_size: .
d_call: .
j_call: TRBJ1-1
cdr3_aa: CASSVRPERGTEAFF
cdr3_nt: TGTGCCAGCAGCGTACGGCCAGAAAGGGGCACTGAAGCTTTCTTT

v_call: TRBV7-2
clone_size: .
d_call: .
j_call: TRBJ2-2
cdr3_aa: CASSLSTRMGDTGELFF
cdr3_nt: TGTGCCAGCAGCTTATCCACCCGAATGGGAGACACCGGGGAGCTGTTTTTT

v_call: TRBV7-8
clone_size: .
d_call: TRBD1
j_call: TRBJ1-4
cdr3_aa: CASSPPLRQGGNEKLFF
cdr3_nt: TGTGCCAGCAGCCCCCCCCTCCGACAGGGGGGTAATGAAAAACTGTTTTTT

v_call: TRBV5-6
clone_size: .
d_call: .
j_call: TRBJ2-2
cdr3_aa: CASSLIRQPTGELFF
cdr3_nt: TGTGCCAGCAGCTTGATACGACAGCCCACCGGGGAGCTGTTTTTT

v_call: TRBV28
clone_size: .
d_call: .
j_call: TRBJ1-1
cdr3_aa: CASSSDRSEAFF
cdr3_nt: TGTGCCAGCAGTTCCGACAGGTCGGAAGCTTTCTTT

v_call: TRBV11-2
clone_size: .
d_call: TRBD1
j_call: TRBJ1-3
cdr3_aa: CASSSGTARNTIYF
cdr3_nt: TGTGCCAGCAGCTCTGGGACAGCGAGAAACACCATATATTTT